A single sample is the source of the 3 T cell receptor beta chains below, sequenced in a study of beta chain features in type 1 diabetes (dated by TCRdb to the late 2010s). Overall results and qualifications from the work: A moderate but significant shortening of TCRB CDR3 length was observed in type 1 diabetes patients in all four CD4+ subsets.

These receptors' targets are unknown. Preparation of the library involved the immunoSEQ multiplex PCR assay. The High Capacity cDNA Reverse Transcription Kit was used to reverse transcribe all of the isolated RNA, meaning that expressed TCRB transcripts were what got sequenced. The source is immuneACCESS, and TCRdb retained only in-frame sequences with V and J called. Part of the clones is not carried over; for the studies checked, unresolved V genes explain less than half of this, and the remainder is unexplained. The sample table records about 340,000 clones; roughly 14% of these occur just once. The ten largest account for about 0.016% of the sample. The sample consisted of naive CD4+ T cells from blood. The cell subset or site label, as the study defines it: true naive CD4+ T cells. These receptors all come from a woman between 18 and 29 years old with type 1 diabetes.

V gene TRBV7-6 combines with J gene TRBJ2-1; the D gene is possibly TRBD2 (6 bases). V was clipped by 1 base and J by 10 bases, with 8 bases between them. Germline-derived CDR1 and CDR2 are SGHVS and FNYEAQ. The CDR3 contains 12 residues. CDR3 bases: TGTGCCAGCAGCTTAGGTGGGGGGGAGCAGTTCTTC. It is translated as CASSLGGGEQFF.

V usage is TRBV15 and J usage is TRBJ2-1; D is possibly TRBD2 (6 bases). Between the trimmed V and J ends, which lost 4 bases and 15 bases, there was a span of 25 bases. This CDR3 is built from 15 residues. Germline CDR1 and CDR2: LNHNV and YYDKDF (reference sequence). CDR3 residues: CATSKGALGLGVAFF. Here the CDR3 DNA reads TGTGCCACCAGCAAAGGGGCCCTGGGACTCGGGGTGGCGTTCTTC.

This rearrangement joins TRBV7-8 to TRBJ2-3; D gene ambiguous. The CDR3 covers 16 residues. Germline V gene sequence: CDR1 SGHVS, CDR2 FQNEAQ. Trimming pared 2 bases from V and 0 bases from J, leaving 12 bases between. The CDR3 region is CASSLNQRHSTDTQYF. The CDR3 nucleotides read TGTGCCAGCAGCTTAAATCAGCGCCACAGCACAGATACGCAGTATTTT.